This T cell receptor (beta chain) originates from a study of blood T cell repertoires in COVID-19 (dated by TCRdb to 2018 to 2020). Concerning the study at large: For ImmuneRACE Cohort 3, a participant was defined as recovered based on two consecutive negative NP/OP PCR tests, clearance by a healthcare professional, or resolution of symptoms. Sample metadata almost always included a de-identified subject ID, COVID-19 status, age in years and sex. Samples covering the acute and convalescent phases of COVID-19 were provided by collaborators in the United States, Italy and Spain. The samples were drawn from two sources: the first 160 participants of the ongoing ImmuneRACE study, and 1,254 subjects contributed by 6 global collaborators. HLA class I and class II types, where available, came from metadata supplied by the sample provider rather than from assay-based typing. The repertoires were released in a freely available public database intended as a resource for research on the immune response to SARS-CoV-2. The dataset comprised deeply sampled blood TCRbeta repertoires from subjects exposed to, actively infected with, or recovered from COVID-19. The material from the prospective study consisted of cDNA or gDNA derived from T cells, B-cell-depleted T cells, or PBMCs.

Of note for this clone: The antigen this receptor binds is unknown. Qualities for individual bases were not recorded, and no much larger clone is one base off.

TCRbeta CDR3 regions were amplified from genomic DNA using the immunoSEQ Assay, a bias-controlled multiplex PCR. Per the original workflow: Nucleated cell counts per sample were estimated from amplification of reference gene primers within the assay. To quantify the absolute abundance of each unique TCRbeta CDR3 rearrangement, sequence reads were collapsed and filtered. For each sample, productive Simpson clonality was calculated by taking the square root of Simpson's diversity index across productive rearrangements. Held by TCRdb, this immuneACCESS table contains in-frame sequences only and omits some clones. Under half of the omission traces to an unresolved V gene where checked; the cause of the rest is unknown. V and J calls and clone size are as listed in that table; D and trimming were resolved from the DNA. The sample table contains over 250,000 clones; only one count was recorded for more than 75% of them. 2% of the sample is taken by the ten largest.

Per the germline V gene, MDHEN is the CDR1 and SYDVKM is the CDR2. V sheds 3 bases and J sheds 6 bases, leaving 18 bases between their ends. Including the terminal cysteine and phenylalanine, the CDR3 comprises 16 residues. CDR3 DNA is the only sequence kept; it has 48 bases, read in frame from the first base. Results and caveats for the whole study, not just this receptor: The quantity of clinical and demographic metadata differed by source and by participant and was supplied without curation.

Participants in the prospective study were aged 18 to 89 years, lived in 20 to 25 United States geographic areas, and enrolled through a virtual design. To assign participants to cohorts, the prospective study relied on clinical history that participants themselves reported in a screening survey and a study questionnaire. Each participant in the prospective study had whole blood, serum and a nasopharyngeal or oropharyngeal swab collected by mobile phlebotomists. Prospective study participants could optionally give additional blood draws and questionnaires over an approximately 2-month period. Before DNA extraction, prospective study blood samples were shipped either frozen or at room temperature.

This TCR was sampled from a woman aged 55 to 70 in a cohort exposed to, infected with or recovered from COVID-19 (not recorded which). The chain links TRBV28 with TRBJ1-5; no D gene call is confident. The specimen was PBMCs or T cells enriched from blood (not recorded which). This receptor carries the CDR3 CASSFWGDNFFQPQHF. The DNA is as follows: TGTGCCAGCAGTTTCTGGGGAGACAATTTCTTTCAGCCCCAGCATTTT. The full variable domain, with segments outside the CDR3 supplied by the reference TRBV28 and TRBJ1-5 proteins, appears as DVKVTQSSRYLVKRTGEKVFLECVQDMDHENMFWYRQDPGLGLRLIYFSYDVKMKEKGDIPEGYSVSREKKERFSLILESASTNQTSMYLCASSFWGDNFFQPQHFGDGTRLSIL.